This TCR beta chain originates from a study of neurological immune-mediated disorders (dated by TCRdb to the late 2010s). Regarding the research as a whole: Peripheral blood TCR-beta repertoires from patients with HTLV-I-associated myelopathy (HAM/TSP), patients with multiple sclerosis, and healthy controls were compared in the study using UMI-based sequencing. The cohort was made up of about 65 subjects, consisting of roughly 15 HAM/TSP patients, 35 or so multiple sclerosis patients and around 20 healthy controls. Longitudinal samples, technical triplicates and paired sorted CD4+ and CD8+ T-cell subsets, alongside PBMC samples, were included among the 90 to 130 TCR-beta libraries. Each longitudinal HAM/TSP and healthy donor was sampled at 3 time-points spaced at roughly 3-40 month intervals. Broad study findings and their caveats: TCR clonal expansion was greatest in HAM/TSP patients and smallest in MS patients, who ranked below even healthy controls. Expanded clones from different subjects shared no identical CDR3 amino acid sequences, which suggests that TCR-beta repertoires were private in all groups.

Sample time point, as interpreted from the label and publication: longitudinal time-point 1 (baseline). Unsorted PBMC libraries were generated from 2 million PBMCs stored in RNAlater at -80 °C until RNA extraction. PBMCs were separated from peripheral blood using Ficoll-Hypaque density gradient centrifugation and then cryopreserved in liquid nitrogen. The cysteine opens and the phenylalanine closes a CDR3 of 14 amino acids. Only the CDR3 part of the read is kept: 42 bases, read in frame from the first base. Looking up the germline V gene yields CDR1 LGHNA and CDR2 YNFKEQ. Between the V and J ends, shortened by 2 bases and 5 bases respectively, the junction contains 12 bases. cDNA was synthesized by template-switch 5'RACE using a primer carrying a 10-nucleotide random unique molecular identifier by which each TCR transcript was tagged. Every sequencing run yielded over 170 million TCR-beta sequences covering 15-18 subjects. The RNeasy kit was used for extraction of total RNA. The KAPA Real-time Library Amplification kit was used to amplify TCR-beta VDJ regions with primers targeting the TCR constant region and the 5'RACE anchor. A first PCR added sample indexes and Illumina adaptors, and a second PCR then raised library yield. After Ampure bead purification, the TCR product of roughly 650 bp was size-selected on a 2% E-gel SizeSelection system. Before pooling, library quality was assessed on a Bioanalyzer, concentration was determined with Qubit, and library quantification was performed with the Kapa Library Quantification kit. Paired-end 2 x 150 bp sequencing of the libraries was performed on an Illumina HiSeq 2500. To increase sequence diversity, roughly 24-32% phiX was spiked into each library pool. From the authors' description of their analysis: Quality-filtered reads were processed with the UMI-based MiGEC pipeline, and over 75% of raw TCR sequences were removed by the MiGEC pipeline during error correction. VDJ genes were aligned to IMGT germline references, and each clonotype was defined by a unique CDR3 amino acid sequence together with V-J genes. VDJtools evaluated clonal expansion, Shannon diversity and CDR3 relatedness (CalcPairwiseDistances, ClusterSamples); CLCbio workbench built phylogenetic trees. Clones with at least 8 unique UMIs were defined as expanded, with this threshold being based on coefficient-of-variation modelling across technical triplicates. The raw public reads went through TCRdb reprocessing: fastp at Q25, MiXCR clone calling, in-frame beta chains kept. A single entry per CDR3 protein holds the most common genes and DNA from its merged rows. The authors' filters were not applied to this entry. The sample table records about 57,000 distinct CDR3 sequences; about 10% of these occur just once. The ten top clones hold 6% to 8.5% of the sample.

This clonotype was seen repeatedly, ten times or more. Its cognate antigen has yet to be identified. Base qualities are missing; no much larger clone stands one base away. Source material: PBMCs. The sequence joins TRBV4-2 to TRBJ2-5, and possibly TRBD1, on 5 matching bases. This TCR was recovered from a male donor with HTLV-1-associated myelopathy (HAM/TSP). CDR3 sequence: CASSQQGGEETQYF. The nucleotide sequence reads as follows: TGTGCCAGCAGCCAACAGGGTGGTGAGGAGACCCAGTACTTC.